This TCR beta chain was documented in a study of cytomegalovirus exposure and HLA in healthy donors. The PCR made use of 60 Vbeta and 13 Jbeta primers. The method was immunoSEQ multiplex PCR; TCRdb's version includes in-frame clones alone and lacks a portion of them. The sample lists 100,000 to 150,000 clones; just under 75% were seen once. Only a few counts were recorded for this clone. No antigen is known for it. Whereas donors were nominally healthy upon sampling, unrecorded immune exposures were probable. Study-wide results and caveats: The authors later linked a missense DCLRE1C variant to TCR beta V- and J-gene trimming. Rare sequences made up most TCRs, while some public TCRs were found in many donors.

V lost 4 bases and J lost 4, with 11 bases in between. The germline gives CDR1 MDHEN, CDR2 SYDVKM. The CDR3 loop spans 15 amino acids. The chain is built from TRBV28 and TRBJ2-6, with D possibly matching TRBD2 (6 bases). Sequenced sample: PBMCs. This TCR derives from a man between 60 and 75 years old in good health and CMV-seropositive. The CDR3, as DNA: TGTGCCAGCAGTTCCAGCGGGCCGGGGGCCAACGTCCTGACTTTC. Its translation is CASSSSGPGANVLTF.